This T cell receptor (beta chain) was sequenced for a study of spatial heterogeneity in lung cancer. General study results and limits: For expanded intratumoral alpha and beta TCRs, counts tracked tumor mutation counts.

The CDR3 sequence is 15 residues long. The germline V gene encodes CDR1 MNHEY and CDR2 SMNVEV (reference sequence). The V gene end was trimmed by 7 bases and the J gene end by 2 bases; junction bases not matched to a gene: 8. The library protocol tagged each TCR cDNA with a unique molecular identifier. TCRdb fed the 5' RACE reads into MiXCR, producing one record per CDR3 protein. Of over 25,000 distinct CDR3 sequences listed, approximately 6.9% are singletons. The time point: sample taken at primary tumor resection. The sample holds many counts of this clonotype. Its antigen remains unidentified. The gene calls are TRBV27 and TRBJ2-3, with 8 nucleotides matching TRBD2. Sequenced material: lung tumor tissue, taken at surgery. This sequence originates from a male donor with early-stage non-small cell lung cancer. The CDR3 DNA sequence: TGTGCCAGCACCCTTCTCGGGGGGGACACAGATACGCAGTATTTT. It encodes CASTLLGGDTDTQYF.